These 29 T cell receptor beta chains were sequenced from one sample in a study of blood T cell repertoires in COVID-19. Method: immunoSEQ multiplex PCR; TCRdb's copy keeps in-frame clones and lacks some. The sample lists 300,000 or so clones; 85% to 90% were seen once. Sequencing was done on a sample of peripheral blood. These receptor sequences come from a woman aged 40-49 years with acute or convalescent COVID-19.

This chain joins TRBV5-6 and TRBJ1-3, with D uncertain. Trimming took off 4 bases at V and 2 bases at J, with 16 bases between the two ends. The CDR3 totals 16 residues. Looked up from germline, CDR1 is SGHDT and CDR2 is YYEEEE. DNA of the CDR3: TGTGCCAGCAGCCGGATTTCGGGGTCGACTGGAAACACCATATATTTT. Amino acids: CASSRISGSTGNTIYF.

The chain carries TRBV6-1 and TRBJ2-3, with 7 bases identical to TRBD1. CDR1 and CDR2 from the germline V gene are MNHNS and SASEGT. V was clipped by 4 bases and J by 4 bases; unmatched bases: 14. The CDR3 loop spans 17 amino acids. The chain's CDR3 is CASSGADRQANPDTQYF. The CDR3 DNA follows: TGTGCCAGCAGTGGCGCGGACAGGCAGGCCAATCCAGATACGCAGTATTTT.

The chain couples TRBV5-6 to TRBJ2-1, with 7 bases identical to TRBD1. Germline assignment: CDR1 SGHDT and CDR2 YYEEEE. There are 15 residues in the CDR3. Germline trimming cut 6 bases from V and 6 bases from J; bases unmatched to any gene: 12. The CDR3 nucleotides read TGTGCCAGCACCCTCCTTGCAGGGGGAATCAATGAGCAGTTCTTC. Encoded protein: CASTLLAGGINEQFF.

A single count supports this clone. J is TRBJ1-1 and V is TRBV29-1; the match to TRBD1 covers 7 bases. Germline loops: CDR1 SQVTM, CDR2 ANQGSEA. The V gene end was trimmed by 7 bases and the J gene end by 3 bases; junction bases not matched to a gene: 11. The length of the CDR3 is 14 residues. CDR3 loop: CSARTGGADTEAFF. CDR3 DNA sequence: TGCAGCGCTCGGACAGGAGGGGCGGACACTGAAGCTTTCTTT.

The chain joins TRBV10-3 to TRBJ1-2; a weak D match, TRBD1 (6 bases). Trimming left V 2 bases short and J 13 bases short, with 17 bases between. Germline V gene data show CDR1 as ENHRY and CDR2 as SYGVKD. The CDR3 has 13 amino acids. The CDR3 DNA reads TGTGCCATCAGTGAGCCAGTCGTGCCAGGGGTCACCTTC. Residues: CAISEPVVPGVTF.

CDR3 sequence: CASSLGQVNEQYV. The CDR3 DNA is TGTGCCAGCAGCTTGGGGCAGGTTAACGAGCAGTACGTC. V and J are TRBV5-6 and TRBJ2-7; D uncertain. With 0 bases removed from V and 5 bases from J, the gap between germline ends came to 9 bases. This CDR3 has 13 amino acids. Germline V gives CDR1 SGHDT, CDR2 YYEEEE.

The rearrangement joins TRBV3-1 (or the pseudogene TRBV3-2) to TRBJ1-3; D not resolved. The germline gives CDR1 LGHDT, CDR2 YNNKEL (reference sequence). This CDR3 contains 15 residues. Trimming removed 1 base at V and 2 bases at J, with 9 bases between. CDR3 in amino acids: CASSQVGRAGNTIYF. The CDR3 DNA follows: TGTGCCAGCAGCCAAGTGGGCAGAGCTGGAAACACCATATATTTT.

The V call is TRBV18, the J call TRBJ2-5; weak D call: TRBD1 (6 bases). The germline V gene encodes CDR1 KGHSH and CDR2 LQKENI. V lost 0 bases and J lost 6, with 11 bases in between. The CDR3 spans 14 residues. This CDR3 reads CASSPPPQGQTQYF. The DNA for the CDR3 is TGTGCCAGCTCACCACCTCCTCAGGGGCAGACCCAGTACTTC. The full variable domain, rest sourced from reference TRBV18 and TRBJ2-5, is NAGVMQNPRHLVRRRGQEARLRCSPMKGHSHVYWYRQLPEEGLKFMVYLQKENIIDESGMPKERFSAEFPKEGPSILRIQQVVRGDSAAYFCASSPPPQGQTQYFGPGTRLLVL.

V gene TRBV6-5 combines with J gene TRBJ1-4; 9 bases match TRBD1. The CDR3 has 15 amino acids. The V gene end was trimmed by 6 bases and the J gene end by 4 bases; junction bases not matched to a gene: 6. CDR1 is MNHEY and CDR2 is SVGAGI in the germline V gene. CDR3 residues: CASRPRTGDNEKLFF. The CDR3 DNA reads TGTGCCAGCAGACCTCGGACAGGGGATAATGAAAAACTGTTTTTT.

This chain connects TRBV21-1 to TRBJ1-1; no DNA check was done on the table's D call, TRBD1. TRBV21-1 constitutes a pseudogene. CDR3 length: 14 amino acids. The CDR3, as DNA: TGTGCCAGCAGCAAAGAAGTACAGAACACTGAAGCTTTCTTT. Residues: CASSKEVQNTEAFF.

The gene calls are TRBV19 and TRBJ2-7; 8 bases map to TRBD1. The CDR3 runs 17 residues. In germline, CDR1 is LNHDA, CDR2 SQIVND (reference sequence). The J segment lost 1 base and the V segment lost 7 bases, leaving 15 bases of the junction unmatched. The CDR3 nucleotides are TGTGCCAGTACAAGTGGCCCTCAGGGGGCCAAGTCCTACGAGCAGTACGTC. Its protein product is CASTSGPQGAKSYEQYV.

The table lists this clone with a count of one. The V call is TRBV5-1, the J call TRBJ2-7, with 7 bases lining up with TRBD1. The V gene end was trimmed by 6 bases and the J gene end by 5 bases; junction bases not matched to a gene: 5. This CDR3 spans 12 amino acids. Germline V lookup: CDR1 SGHRS, CDR2 YFSETQ. CDR3 coding DNA: TGCGCCAGCATCCGACAGGGCGACGAGCAGTACGTC. As protein: CASIRQGDEQYV.

The chain uses TRBV4-1 and TRBJ2-3; 13 bases line up with TRBD2. This CDR3 is built from 18 residues. Germline values: CDR1 MGHRA, CDR2 YSYEKL. The ends lost 1 base at V and 10 bases at J; junction bases unmatched: 14. For the CDR3, the DNA is TGCGCCAGCAGCCAAGTCCTACGGACTAGCGGGGGAGGGCACTCGCAGTATTTT. Translation gives CASSQVLRTSGGGHSQYF.

The J gene is TRBJ1-5, the V gene TRBV5-1; 9 bases fit TRBD1. The junction had 8 bases not matched to a gene; V was cut back by 3 bases and J by 10 bases. This CDR3 has 14 amino acids. CDR1 is SGHRS, CDR2 YFSETQ, per germline. CDR3 sequence: CASSSGQGSGPQHF. DNA for the CDR3: TGCGCCAGCAGCTCGGGACAGGGAAGTGGCCCCCAGCATTTT.

This chain connects TRBV19 to TRBJ2-2; D may be TRBD2 (6 bases). V lost 3 bases and J 6 bases, leaving 17 bases between the germline ends. Germline V gives CDR1 LNHDA, CDR2 SQIVND (reference sequence). The CDR3 length is 16 residues. The CDR3 loop is CASSMRGTRAAGELFF. The DNA of the CDR3 is TGTGCCAGTAGTATGAGAGGGACTCGGGCGGCCGGGGAGCTGTTTTTT.

This chain joins TRBV29-1 and TRBJ1-1; the D is unclear. The CDR3 is 13 amino acids. Germline CDR1 is SQVTM and CDR2 is ANQGSEA. With 6 bases removed from V and 2 bases from J, the gap between germline ends came to 13 bases. Written as DNA, the CDR3 is TGCAGCGTAGAATCAAGCCGTAACACTGAAGCTTTCTTT. Its protein product is CSVESSRNTEAFF.

J is TRBJ1-5 and V is TRBV19, with D possibly being TRBD1 (5 bases). Between the trimmed V and J ends, which lost 9 bases and 2 bases, there was a span of 17 bases. The germline V gene encodes CDR1 LNHDA and CDR2 SQIVND (reference sequence). The CDR3 extends over 15 amino acids. The chain's CDR3 is CASDERSGGNQPQHF. The CDR3 DNA reads TGTGCCAGCGATGAGCGCTCGGGGGGCAATCAGCCCCAGCATTTT. Drawing the rest from reference TRBV19 and TRBJ1-5, the complete variable domain is DGGITQSPKYLFRKEGQNVTLSCEQNLNHDAMYWYRQDPGQGLRLIYYSQIVNDFQKGDIAEGYSVSREKKESFPLTVTSAQKNPTAFYLCASDERSGGNQPQHFGDGTRLSIL.

The chain joins TRBV6-4 to TRBJ1-1; D ambiguous. This CDR3 is 13 amino acids long. Trimming removed 4 bases from V and 5 bases from J, with 11 bases in between. Germline V gene lookup returns CDR1 MRHNA and CDR2 SNTAGT. The CDR3 sequence: CASSVRGGTEAFF. CDR3 bases: TGTGCCAGCAGTGTTCGGGGAGGAACTGAAGCTTTCTTT.

The DNA of the CDR3 is TGTGCCAGCAGCTCCCTAAACAGCCCTACCGGGACCCAGTACTTC. Its translation is CASSSLNSPTGTQYF. The gene calls are TRBV5-6 and TRBJ2-5; D is unresolved. CDR3 size: 15 residues. The germline V gene encodes CDR1 SGHDT and CDR2 YYEEEE. V was shortened by 3 bases and J by 7 bases, with 19 bases between the two germline ends. Supplemented by reference TRBV5-6 and TRBJ2-5, the full variable domain reads DAGVTQSPTHLIKTRGQQVTLRCSPKSGHDTVSWYQQALGQGPQFIFQYYEEEERQRGNFPDRFSGHQFPNYSSELNVNALLLGDSALYLCASSSLNSPTGTQYFGPGTRLLVL.

The chain couples TRBV18 to TRBJ2-2, with D possibly being TRBD1 (6 bases). Germline-derived CDR1 and CDR2 are KGHSH and LQKENI. The CDR3 contains 13 residues. Trimming pared 5 bases from V and 5 bases from J, leaving 9 bases between. The CDR3 DNA reads as TGTGCCAGCTCAAACGGACAGACCGGGGAGCTGTTTTTT. It is translated as CASSNGQTGELFF.

V is TRBV27 and J is TRBJ2-2; 7 positions match TRBD2. Germline V gene sequence: CDR1 MNHEY, CDR2 SMNVEV (reference sequence). Losses at the gene ends were 6 bases for V and 6 bases for J; bases not matched to a gene: 4. The CDR3 loop spans 13 amino acids. The CDR3 nucleotides read TGTGCCAGCAGCCCTGGGGGGGCCGGGGAGCTGTTTTTT. It codes for CASSPGGAGELFF.

The chain carries TRBV2 and TRBJ1-2; D unresolved. The ends were cut back, 6 bases at V and 6 bases at J, with 11 bases in the middle. Germline V lookup: CDR1 SNHLY, CDR2 FYNNEI. There are 12 residues in the CDR3. CDR3 residues: CASSQNGDGYTF. CDR3 sequence (DNA): TGTGCCAGCAGCCAAAACGGTGATGGCTACACCTTC.

The genes are TRBV7-9 and TRBJ1-2; D gene uncertain. CDR3 length: 14 amino acids. Germline assignment: CDR1 SEHNR and CDR2 FQNEAQ (reference sequence). V shed 3 bases and J shed 4 bases, with 12 bases lying between them. Here the CDR3 reads CASSFELSGYGYTF. The CDR3 nucleotides read TGTGCCAGCAGCTTTGAACTCTCTGGCTATGGCTACACCTTC.

This clone was counted only a few times. This sequence joins TRBV3-1 (or the pseudogene TRBV3-2) and TRBJ1-1, with 7 bases matching TRBD1. Germline V gene data show CDR1 as LGHDT and CDR2 as YNNKEL (reference sequence). V dropped 4 bases and J dropped 6; count of bases not matched to a gene: 20. The CDR3 runs 18 residues. The CDR3 coding sequence is TGTGCCAGCAGCCCGGCCAGGGGCCACAGGGGCTGGAAGCCTGAAGCTTTCTTT. Translating gives CASSPARGHRGWKPEAFF.

The gene calls are TRBV10-1 and TRBJ1-3; D is uncertain. The CDR3 is 13 residues long. In germline, CDR1 is WNHNN, CDR2 SYGVQD (reference sequence). The V end was cut by 4 bases, the J end by 4 bases, with 8 bases between. CDR3 residues: CASSVSEGNTIYF. The CDR3 region has the DNA TGCGCCAGCAGTGTTTCCGAGGGAAACACCATATATTTT.

The rearrangement joins TRBV7-7 to TRBJ2-1; TRBD2 matches 8 bases. J gave up 6 bases and V 5 bases, and 21 bases lay outside the gene matches. Germline values: CDR1 SSHAT, CDR2 FNYEAQ (reference sequence). The CDR3 is made up of 19 amino acids. CDR3 amino acids: CASSPRAYSGGPLGNEQFF. The DNA for the CDR3 is TGTGCCAGCAGCCCCCGGGCGTACAGCGGGGGTCCCCTAGGCAATGAGCAGTTCTTC.

This clone came up once. This chain links TRBV19 with TRBJ1-5; possibly TRBD1 for D (5 bases). V gave up 1 base and J gave up 3 bases, with 7 bases separating them. CDR3 length: 14 amino acids. CDR1 and CDR2 (germline): LNHDA, SQIVND (reference sequence). CDR3 protein: CASSIGQFNQPQHF. CDR3 DNA sequence: TGTGCCAGTAGTATAGGACAGTTCAATCAGCCCCAGCATTTT.

V and J are TRBV5-1 and TRBJ1-3; D not certain. The length of the CDR3 is 16 residues. Germline CDR1 reads SGHRS; CDR2 reads YFSETQ. V lost 4 bases to trimming and J lost 0 bases, with 14 bases between them. The CDR3, as DNA: TGCGCCAGCAGCCCAAATCAACCGAGCTCTGGAAACACCATATATTTT. Translating gives CASSPNQPSSGNTIYF.

The CDR3 coding sequence is TGTGCCAGCTCTAAGATAAAGTGGGGGGGCACTGAAGCTTTCTTT. Protein product: CASSKIKWGGTEAFF. The chain employs TRBV27 and TRBJ1-1; possible D gene TRBD1, 5 bases. From germline, CDR1 is MNHEY and CDR2 SMNVEV (reference sequence). V lost 8 bases to trimming and J lost 4 bases, with 20 bases between them. The CDR3 is 15 amino acids.